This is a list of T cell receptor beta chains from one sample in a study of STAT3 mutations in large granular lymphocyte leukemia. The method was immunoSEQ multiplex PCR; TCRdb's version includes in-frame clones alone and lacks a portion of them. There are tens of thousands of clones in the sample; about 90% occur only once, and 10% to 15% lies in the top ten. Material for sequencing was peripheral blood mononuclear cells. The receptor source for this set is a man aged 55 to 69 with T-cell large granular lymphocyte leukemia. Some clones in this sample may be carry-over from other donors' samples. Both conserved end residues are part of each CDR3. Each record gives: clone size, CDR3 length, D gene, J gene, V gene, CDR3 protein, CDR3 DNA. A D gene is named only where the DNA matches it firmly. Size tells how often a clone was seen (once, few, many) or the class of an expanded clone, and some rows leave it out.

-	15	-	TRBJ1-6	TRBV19	CASSIGGNGYSPLHF	TGTGCCAGTAGTATAGGGGGGAATGGGTATTCACCCCTCCACTTT
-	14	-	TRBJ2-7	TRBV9	CASSETAPSYEQYF	TGTGCCAGCAGCGAGACAGCGCCTTCCTACGAGCAGTACTTC
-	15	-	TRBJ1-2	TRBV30	CAWSPNNQGGYGYTF	TGTGCCTGGTCCCCCAACAACCAGGGCGGCTATGGCTACACCTTC
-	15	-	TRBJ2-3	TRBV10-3	CAISERAPGQGTQYF	TGTGCCATCAGTGAAAGGGCTCCAGGTCAAGGGACGCAGTATTTT
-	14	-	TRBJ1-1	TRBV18	CASSPVGGRGEAFF	TGTGCCAGCTCACCAGTGGGAGGGAGGGGTGAAGCTTTCTTT
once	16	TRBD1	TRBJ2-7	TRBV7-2	CASSLAGGQGVYEQYF	TGTGCCAGCAGCTTAGCGGGGGGACAGGGGGTGTACGAGCAGTACTTC
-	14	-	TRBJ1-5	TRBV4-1	CASSQNTGNQPQHF	TGCGCCAGCAGCCAAAATACAGGCAATCAGCCCCAGCATTTT
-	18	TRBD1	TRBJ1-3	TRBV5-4	CASRATPGQGANGNTIYF	TGTGCCAGCAGGGCCACCCCGGGACAGGGGGCGAATGGAAACACCATATATTTT
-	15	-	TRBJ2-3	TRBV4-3	CASSQEERGADTQYF	TGCGCCAGCAGCCAAGAGGAGAGGGGAGCAGATACGCAGTATTTT
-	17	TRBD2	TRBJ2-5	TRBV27	CASSLSLRTSGRETQYF	TGTGCCAGCAGTTTATCCCTTCGGACTAGCGGGAGGGAGACCCAGTACTTC
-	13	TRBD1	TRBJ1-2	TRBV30	CAWGGQGDYGYTF	TGTGCCTGGGGGGGACAGGGTGACTATGGCTACACCTTC
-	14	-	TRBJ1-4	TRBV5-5	CASSPAAGREKLFF	TGTGCCAGCAGCCCCGCGGCGGGGAGGGAAAAACTGTTTTTT
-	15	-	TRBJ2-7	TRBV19	CASSIIGAPSYEQYF	TGTGCCAGTAGTATAATAGGGGCGCCCTCCTACGAGCAGTACTTC
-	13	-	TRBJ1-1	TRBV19	CASSIQRSTEAFF	TGTGCCAGTAGTATCCAACGGAGCACTGAAGCTTTCTTT
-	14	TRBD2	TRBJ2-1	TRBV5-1	CASTLAGGNNEQFF	TGCGCCAGCACCTTAGCGGGAGGGAACAATGAGCAGTTCTTC
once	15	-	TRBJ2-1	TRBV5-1	CASSSPSGRDNEQFF	TGCGCCAGCAGCTCTCCGAGCGGGCGGGACAATGAGCAGTTCTTC
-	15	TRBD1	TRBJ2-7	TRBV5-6	CASSLGPRGLYEQYF	TGTGCCAGCAGCTTGGGGCCGAGGGGGCTTTACGAGCAGTACTTC
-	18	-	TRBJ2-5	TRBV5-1	CASSSDGWGGADQETQYF	TGCGCCAGCAGCTCTGACGGTTGGGGCGGAGCGGACCAAGAGACCCAGTACTTC
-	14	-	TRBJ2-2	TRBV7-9	CASSPRGNTGELFF	TGTGCCAGCAGCCCCCGGGGTAACACCGGGGAGCTGTTTTTT
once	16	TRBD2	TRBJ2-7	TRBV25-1	CASSPMGSGSSYEQYF	TGTGCCAGCAGCCCAATGGGGAGCGGGAGTTCCTACGAGCAGTACTTC
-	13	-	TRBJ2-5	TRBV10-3	CASSGTLQETQYF	TGTGCCAGCTCCGGGACTCTGCAAGAGACCCAGTACTTC
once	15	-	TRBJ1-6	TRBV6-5	CASRVTGTPNSPLHF	TGTGCCAGCAGGGTAACCGGGACACCAAATTCACCCCTCCACTTT
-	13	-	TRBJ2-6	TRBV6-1	CASKSSGANVLTF	TGTGCCAGCAAGAGTTCCGGGGCCAACGTCCTGACTTTC
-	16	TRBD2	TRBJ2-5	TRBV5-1	CASSPPIAGTQETQYF	TGCGCCAGCAGCCCCCCGATAGCGGGGACCCAAGAGACCCAGTACTTC
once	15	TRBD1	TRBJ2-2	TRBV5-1	CASRYGQGTTGELFF	TGCGCCAGCAGATACGGACAGGGAACCACCGGGGAGCTGTTTTTT
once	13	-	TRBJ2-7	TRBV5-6	CASSLVQAFEQYF	TGTGCCAGCAGCTTGGTGCAGGCCTTCGAGCAGTACTTC
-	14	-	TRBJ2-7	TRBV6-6	CASSYGDNPYEQYF	TGTGCCAGCAGTTACGGTGACAACCCCTACGAGCAGTACTTC
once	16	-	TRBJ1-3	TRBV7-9	CASSLVGGAEGNTIYF	TGTGCCAGCAGCTTAGTTGGGGGCGCGGAGGGAAACACCATATATTTT
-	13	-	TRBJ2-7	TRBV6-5	CASALFFGSEQYF	TGTGCCAGCGCGTTGTTTTTTGGCTCTGAGCAGTACTTC
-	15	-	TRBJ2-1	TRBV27	CASSSRVGSYNEQFF	TGTGCCAGCAGTTCCCGGGTCGGAAGCTACAATGAGCAGTTCTTC
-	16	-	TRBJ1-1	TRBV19	CASSSPRSREGTEAFF	TGTGCCAGTAGTAGCCCCCGCTCCAGGGAGGGCACTGAAGCTTTCTTT
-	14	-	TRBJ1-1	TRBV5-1	CASSLGIRNTEAFF	TGCGCCAGCAGCTTGGGAATACGTAACACTGAAGCTTTCTTT
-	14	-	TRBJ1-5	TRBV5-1	CASSLEQGQQPQHF	TGCGCCAGCAGCTTGGAACAGGGACAACAGCCCCAGCATTTT
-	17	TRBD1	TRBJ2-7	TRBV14	CASSQVWDRVVSYEQYF	TGTGCCAGCAGCCAAGTTTGGGACAGGGTAGTGTCCTACGAGCAGTACTTC
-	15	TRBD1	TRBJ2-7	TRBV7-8	CASSLDSGQRYEQYF	TGTGCCAGCAGCTTAGATTCGGGACAGAGGTACGAGCAGTACTTC
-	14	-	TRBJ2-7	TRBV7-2	CASSLDPFTYEQYF	TGTGCCAGCAGCTTGGACCCTTTTACCTACGAGCAGTACTTC
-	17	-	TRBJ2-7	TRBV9	CASSVGAAGLRGYEQYF	TGTGCCAGCAGCGTAGGGGCGGCAGGGCTAAGGGGGTACGAGCAGTACTTC
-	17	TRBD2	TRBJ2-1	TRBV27	CASSFRILLADYNEQFF	TGTGCCAGCAGTTTTCGTATCCTACTAGCGGACTACAATGAGCAGTTCTTC
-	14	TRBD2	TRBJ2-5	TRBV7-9	CASSSGTSGETQYF	TGTGCCAGCAGCTCCGGGACTAGCGGAGAGACCCAGTACTTC
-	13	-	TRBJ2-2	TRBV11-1	CASSLSPGRELFF	TGTGCCAGCAGCCTCTCCCCCGGTCGGGAGCTGTTTTTT
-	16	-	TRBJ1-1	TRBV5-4	CASSLGGLLKNTEAFF	TGTGCCAGCAGCTTGGGGGGGCTTTTAAAGAACACTGAAGCTTTCTTT
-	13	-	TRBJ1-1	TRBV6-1	CASRRTVVGEAFF	TGTGCCAGCAGGAGAACCGTTGTGGGGGAAGCTTTCTTT
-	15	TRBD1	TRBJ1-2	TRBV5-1	CASSLGTASSGGYTF	TGCGCCAGCAGCCTAGGGACAGCCTCCTCAGGGGGCTACACCTTC
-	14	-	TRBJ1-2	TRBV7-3	CASSLDGRSRGYTF	TGTGCCAGCAGCTTAGACGGACGATCTCGGGGCTACACCTTC
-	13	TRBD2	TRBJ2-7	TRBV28	CASSFGGSYEQYF	TGTGCCAGCAGTTTTGGCGGGAGCTACGAGCAGTACTTC
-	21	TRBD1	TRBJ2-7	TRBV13	CASSLSRPPDRESQDPYEQYF	TGTGCCAGCAGCTTGAGTAGGCCCCCGGACAGGGAAAGCCAGGACCCCTACGAGCAGTACTTC
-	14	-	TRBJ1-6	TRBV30	CAWRVGAAYSPLHF	TGTGCCTGGAGGGTAGGGGCCGCGTACTCACCCCTCCACTTT
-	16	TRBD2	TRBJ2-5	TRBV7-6	CASSLLAGGTQETQYF	TGTGCCAGCAGCCTACTAGCGGGAGGAACCCAAGAGACCCAGTACTTC
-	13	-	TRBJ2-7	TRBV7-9	CASSIEGGREQYF	TGTGCCAGCAGCATAGAGGGGGGACGCGAGCAGTACTTC